Listed here are 20 T cell receptor beta chains from one sample, sequenced in a study of blood T cell repertoires in COVID-19. Using immunoSEQ multiplex PCR, the repertoire was profiled, and TCRdb retains in-frame clones only, with some absent. The top ten clones hold around 7% of a sample with about 190,000 clones, about nine tenths of them seen once. What was sequenced was peripheral blood. Every receptor here comes from a man in his forties or fifties with acute or convalescent COVID-19.

To note about this clone: Other DNA sequences in the same sample also yield this CDR3. The chain recombines TRBV15 with TRBJ2-2; tentatively, D is TRBD1 (6 bases). Germline CDR1 reads LNHNV; CDR2 reads YYDKDF (reference sequence). Trimming left V 0 bases short and J 6 bases short, with 8 bases between. This CDR3 is 14 amino acids long. DNA for the CDR3: TGTGCCACCAGCAGAGATCGGACAGCCGGGGAGCTGTTTTTT. Its translation: CATSRDRTAGELFF.

This chain connects TRBV5-1 to TRBJ1-1; 8 bases fit TRBD1. CDR1 is SGHRS, CDR2 YFSETQ, per germline. This CDR3 region has 14 residues. With 0 bases clipped from V and 13 bases from J, the junction kept 11 bases outside the gene matches. The CDR3 here is CASSLAWRQGLVFF. The CDR3, as DNA: TGCGCCAGCAGCTTGGCGTGGAGACAGGGGTTGGTTTTCTTT.

V usage is TRBV5-1 and J usage is TRBJ2-2; the D gene is possibly TRBD1 (5 bases). Trimming took off 2 bases at V and 9 bases at J, with 14 bases between the two ends. The CDR3 spans 14 residues. Germline CDR1 SGHRS, CDR2 YFSETQ. CDR3 in amino acids: CASSFLPQGWELFF. The CDR3 DNA follows: TGCGCCAGCAGCTTTCTACCCCAGGGTTGGGAGCTGTTTTTT. The full variable domain, rest sourced from reference TRBV5-1 and TRBJ2-2, is KAGVTQTPRYLIKTRGQQVTLSCSPISGHRSVSWYQQTPGQGLQFLFEYFSETQRNKGNFPGRFSGRQFSNSRSEMNVSTLELGDSALYLCASSFLPQGWELFFGEGSRLTVL.

This clone was counted a single time. V and J are TRBV11-2 and TRBJ2-2, with a weak D call TRBD1 (5 bases). Trimming took 4 bases from V and 3 from J, leaving 12 bases between them. The germline V gene encodes CDR1 SGHAT and CDR2 FQNNGV. This CDR3 is built from 15 residues. DNA of the CDR3: TGTGCCAGCAGCTCCGACAGTCCCCACACCGGGGAGCTGTTTTTT. Translating it yields CASSSDSPHTGELFF.

In its sample, this clone was seen once. The V and J genes are TRBV10-3 and TRBJ2-3; TRBD2 agrees at 14 bases. This CDR3 is 18 amino acids long. Trimming cost V 3 bases and J 8 bases; bases outside gene matches: 13. From germline, CDR1 is ENHRY and CDR2 SYGVKD. The CDR3 loop is CAISDSSGTSGGRGTQYF. CDR3 nucleotide sequence: TGTGCCATCAGTGATTCCTCCGGGACTAGCGGGGGTAGGGGTACGCAGTATTTT.

This chain joins TRBV19 and TRBJ2-1; 7 bases align to TRBD1. The trim removed 6 bases at V and 7 bases at J, leaving 9 bases unmatched. Per the germline V gene, CDR1 is LNHDA and CDR2 is SQIVND (reference sequence). The CDR3 sequence is 14 residues long. Here the CDR3 DNA reads TGTGCCAGTAGCACTAGGGGGCAGCCTAATGAGCAGTTCTTC. Amino acids: CASSTRGQPNEQFF. The full variable domain, rest sourced from reference TRBV19 and TRBJ2-1, is DGGITQSPKYLFRKEGQNVTLSCEQNLNHDAMYWYRQDPGQGLRLIYYSQIVNDFQKGDIAEGYSVSREKKESFPLTVTSAQKNPTAFYLCASSTRGQPNEQFFGPGTRLTVL.

The chain links TRBV19 to TRBJ2-7; 7 bases agree with TRBD1. In germline, CDR1 is LNHDA, CDR2 SQIVND (reference sequence). The CDR3 sequence is 15 residues long. Trimming cost V 3 bases and J 0 bases; bases outside gene matches: 5. The DNA of the CDR3 is TGTGCCAGTAGTATTCTTCCAGGGGGCTCCTACGAGCAGTACTTC. Its protein product is CASSILPGGSYEQYF.

V and J are TRBV28 and TRBJ2-7, with 9 nucleotides matching TRBD1. This CDR3 spans 15 amino acids. The V gene's germline CDR1 is MDHEN and CDR2 SYDVKM. With V trimmed by 5 bases and J by 4 bases, 9 bases remained unmatched. CDR3 sequence: CASSITSGTGYEQYF. As DNA, the CDR3 is TGTGCCAGCAGTATCACTTCCGGGACAGGGTACGAGCAGTACTTC.

The chain combines TRBV29-1 with TRBJ2-7; 7 nucleotides agree with TRBD1. The CDR3 extends over 14 amino acids. After removal of 6 bases from V and 0 bases from J, the junction contained 8 bases not matched to a gene. Germline CDR1 reads SQVTM; CDR2 reads ANQGSEA. The CDR3 region has the DNA TGCAGCGTGGGGCCTAGACAGGGCTCCTACGAGCAGTACTTC. The encoded protein is CSVGPRQGSYEQYF.

V gene TRBV5-4 combines with J gene TRBJ2-7; D might be TRBD1 (6 bases). CDR1 and CDR2 (germline): SGHNT, YYREEE (reference sequence). This CDR3 is 13 amino acids long. Between the trimmed V and J ends, which lost 5 bases and 4 bases, there was a span of 13 bases. CDR3 nucleotides: TGTGCCAGCAGGGGACAATCCAGTTACGAGCAGTACTTC. It encodes CASRGQSSYEQYF.

This chain connects TRBV2 to TRBJ1-2; 7 bases agree with TRBD1. The V segment lost 5 bases and the J segment 6 bases; nucleotides outside the gene matches: 6. Germline V gene data show CDR1 as SNHLY and CDR2 as FYNNEI. The CDR3 runs to 13 residues. CDR3 DNA sequence: TGTGCCAGCAGTATACAGGGGTCGGATGGCTACACCTTC. It codes for CASSIQGSDGYTF.

This clone has just one count. The rearrangement uses TRBV13 and TRBJ2-3; 10 positions agree with TRBD2. V was pared by 5 bases and J by 11 bases, with 4 bases of the junction left unmatched. The germline CDR1 and CDR2 sequences are PRHDT and FYEKMQ (reference sequence). This CDR3 is built from 12 residues. DNA for the CDR3: TGTGCCAGCAGCCACGGACTAGCGGAGCAGTATTTT. It codes for CASSHGLAEQYF.

This clone was recorded only once. This chain links TRBV14 with TRBJ1-3; D is unclear. The germline V and J ends were trimmed by 7 bases and 2 bases, with 9 bases remaining between them. The CDR3 loop spans 13 amino acids. CDR1 and CDR2 from the germline V gene are SGHDN and FVKESK. This CDR3 reads CASNGSPGNTIYF. The CDR3 DNA sequence: TGTGCCAGCAATGGCTCCCCTGGAAACACCATATATTTT.

This clone appeared a single time. This rearrangement joins TRBV28 to TRBJ2-4; 10 bases are a match to TRBD1. The CDR3 is 13 amino acids. Germline V gene lookup returns CDR1 MDHEN and CDR2 SYDVKM. Trimming took 10 bases from V and 3 from J; bases not matched to a gene: 3. The DNA for the CDR3 is TGTGCCACCCGGACAGGGGGCAAAAACATTCAGTACTTC. Translating it yields CATRTGGKNIQYF.

The chain is built from TRBV13 and TRBJ2-7, with D perhaps TRBD2 (5 bases). Per the germline V gene, CDR1 is PRHDT and CDR2 is FYEKMQ (reference sequence). Trimming stripped 4 bases from V and 2 bases from J, with 15 bases between. The CDR3 loop spans 15 amino acids. The CDR3 region is CASSSRTPVAYEQYF. The CDR3 DNA follows: TGTGCCAGCAGCTCTCGGACTCCGGTCGCCTACGAGCAGTACTTC. Filled out from reference TRBV13 and TRBJ2-7, the complete variable domain reads AAGVIQSPRHLIKEKRETATLKCYPIPRHDTVYWYQQGPGQDPQFLISFYEKMQSDKGSIPDRFSAQQFSDYHSELNMSSLELGDSALYFCASSSRTPVAYEQYFGPGTRLTVT.

V and J are TRBV4-3 and TRBJ1-4; D is unresolved. From germline, CDR1 is LGHNA and CDR2 YSLEER. V was shortened by 0 bases and J by 4 bases, with 9 bases between the two germline ends. The CDR3 sequence is 15 residues long. The CDR3 region is CASSQDLADNEKLFF. CDR3 sequence (DNA): TGCGCCAGCAGCCAAGATCTCGCAGATAATGAAAAACTGTTTTTT.

This clone was observed a single time. The genes are TRBV5-4 and TRBJ1-2; a weak D match, TRBD1 (6 bases). The CDR3 has 14 amino acids. Deletions cut 4 bases from V and 5 bases from J, with 15 bases between. Looked up from germline, CDR1 is SGHNT and CDR2 is YYREEE (reference sequence). The DNA for the CDR3 is TGTGCCAGCAGCGCACAGGGTTCTCGATATGGCTACACCTTC. It encodes CASSAQGSRYGYTF.

This chain uses TRBV18 with TRBJ2-2; the D gene is possibly TRBD1 (6 bases). The CDR3 is 15 amino acids. The germline gives CDR1 KGHSH, CDR2 LQKENI. Trimming removed 2 bases at V and 3 bases at J, with 10 bases between. The CDR3 DNA reads TGTGCCAGCTCACCAGACAGGACTTACACCGGGGAGCTGTTTTTT. It is translated as CASSPDRTYTGELFF.

This clone turned up a few times. This chain joins TRBV29-1 and TRBJ2-6, with D possibly being TRBD1 (5 bases). V was pared by 5 bases and J by 2 bases, with 16 bases between. The CDR3 runs to 16 residues. Germline-derived CDR1 and CDR2 are SQVTM and ANQGSEA. Written as DNA, the CDR3 is TGCAGCGTTATAACCCTCTGGGGCGCTGGGGCCAACGTCCTGACTTTC. Amino acids: CSVITLWGAGANVLTF.

The V call is TRBV5-1, the J call TRBJ1-3; TRBD1 aligns across 8 bases. In germline, CDR1 is SGHRS, CDR2 YFSETQ. V was clipped by 0 bases and J by 7 bases; unmatched bases: 9. CDR3 length: 16 residues. CDR3 DNA: TGCGCCAGCAGCTTGGGATCAGGGGGCGAATTGAACACCATATATTTT. Protein sequence: CASSLGSGGELNTIYF.